There are many counts of the clone carrying this T cell receptor beta chain. The sample is drawn from a study of response to subunit inactivated influenza vaccine. The CDR3 contains 14 residues. Germline CDR1 SGHTA, CDR2 FQGNSA. Trimming pared 2 bases from V and 5 bases from J, leaving 13 bases between. TCRdb re-derived calls from the RT-PCR reads in MiXCR, one entry per CDR3 protein. The sample consists of some 570,000 distinct CDR3 sequences, about 11% of them appearing once. These data were also filed under a second study, of T cells expressing NK-cell markers. From that report: TCR beta cDNA was made by 5'RACE template switching with UMIs. Of eight sequenced donors, seven were HCMV-seropositive and one HCMV-seronegative. Sorting of alpha-beta TCR T cells alone was achieved in several experiments with an anti-gamma-delta TCR antibody.

The receptor was derived from a man aged 50 to 60 who received an inactivated influenza vaccine. The sample in question was PBMCs from blood, obtained on the day of vaccination. The chain recombines TRBV7-2 with TRBJ2-7, with a possible D match to TRBD1 (5 bases). This CDR3 reads CASSLPDWGHEQYF. For the CDR3, the DNA is TGTGCCAGCAGCTTACCCGACTGGGGCCACGAGCAGTACTTC.